The T cell receptor (beta chain) described here comes from a study of identical twins. General study points: The degree of excess twin sharing was weaker in beta out-of-frame sequences.

To note about this clonotype: Its cognate antigen is unknown.

The CDR3 consists of 16 residues. Between the trimmed V and J ends, which lost 4 bases and 11 bases, there was a span of 26 bases. CDR1 and CDR2 (germline): SGHTA, FQGTGA. Unique molecular identifiers were present on the cDNA, and a universal primer site came from template switching. A single record per CDR3 protein comes from TCRdb applying MiXCR to the 5' RACE reads. The table includes 450,000 to 600,000 distinct CDR3 sequences, 20% to 25% detected once. This sample also belongs to another study, concerning yellow fever vaccine responses in identical twins. This second report adds: Twins' vaccine T cell responses reportedly seemed partly convergent and partly personalized.

Sequenced material: CD4+ T cells sorted from blood. The sequence derives from a young woman in good health. V is TRBV7-3 and J is TRBJ1-1, with D possibly TRBD1 on 5 matching bases. The CDR3 region is CASSSPARAGKSGAFF. CDR3 nucleotide sequence: TGTGCCAGCAGCTCCCCCGCGAGGGCAGGGAAAAGTGGCGCTTTCTTT.